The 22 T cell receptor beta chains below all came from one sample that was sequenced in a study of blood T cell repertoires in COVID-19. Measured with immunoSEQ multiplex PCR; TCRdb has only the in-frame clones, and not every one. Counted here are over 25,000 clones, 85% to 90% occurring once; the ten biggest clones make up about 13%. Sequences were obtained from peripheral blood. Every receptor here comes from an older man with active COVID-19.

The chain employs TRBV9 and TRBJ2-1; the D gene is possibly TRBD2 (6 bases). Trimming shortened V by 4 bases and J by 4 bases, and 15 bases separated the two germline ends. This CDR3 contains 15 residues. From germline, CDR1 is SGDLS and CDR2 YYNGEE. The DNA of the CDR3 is TGTGCCAGCAGCTCTTCCCCTAGCGAGTACAATGAGCAGTTCTTC. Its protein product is CASSSSPSEYNEQFF.

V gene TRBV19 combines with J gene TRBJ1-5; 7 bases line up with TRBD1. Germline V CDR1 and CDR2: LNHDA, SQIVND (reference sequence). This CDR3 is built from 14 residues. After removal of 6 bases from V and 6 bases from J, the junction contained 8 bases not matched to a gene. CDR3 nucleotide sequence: TGTGCCAGTAGACAGACAGGGTCAGGTCAGCCCCAGCATTTT. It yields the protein CASRQTGSGQPQHF.

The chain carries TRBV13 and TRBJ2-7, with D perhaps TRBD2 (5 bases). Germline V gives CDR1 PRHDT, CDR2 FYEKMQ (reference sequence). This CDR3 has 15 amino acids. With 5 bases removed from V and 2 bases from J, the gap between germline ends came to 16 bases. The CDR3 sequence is CASSHTRLRTYEQYF. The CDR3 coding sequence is TGTGCCAGCAGCCACACCCGACTACGTACCTACGAGCAGTACTTC.

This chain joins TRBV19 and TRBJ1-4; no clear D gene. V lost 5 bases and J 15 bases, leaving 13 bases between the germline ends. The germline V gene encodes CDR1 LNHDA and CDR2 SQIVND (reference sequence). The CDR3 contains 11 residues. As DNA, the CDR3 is TGTGCCAGTAGTGGAGGCTGGGCGGTGTTTTTT. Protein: CASSGGWAVFF.

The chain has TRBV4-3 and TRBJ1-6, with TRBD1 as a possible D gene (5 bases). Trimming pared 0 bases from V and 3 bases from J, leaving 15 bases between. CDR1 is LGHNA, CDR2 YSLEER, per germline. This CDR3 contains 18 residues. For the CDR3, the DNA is TGCGCCAGCAGCCAAGATTGGGGCCAGGGATTCTATAATTCACCCCTCCACTTT. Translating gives CASSQDWGQGFYNSPLHF.

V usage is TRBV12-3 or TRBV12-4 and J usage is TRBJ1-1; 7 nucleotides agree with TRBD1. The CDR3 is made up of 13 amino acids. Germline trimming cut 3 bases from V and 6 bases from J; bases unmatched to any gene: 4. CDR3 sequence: CASSFRDSSEAFF. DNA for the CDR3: TGTGCCAGCAGTTTCCGGGACAGCTCTGAAGCTTTCTTT.

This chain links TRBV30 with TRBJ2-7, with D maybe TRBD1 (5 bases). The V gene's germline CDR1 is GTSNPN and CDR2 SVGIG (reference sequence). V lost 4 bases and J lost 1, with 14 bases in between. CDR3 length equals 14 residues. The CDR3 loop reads CAWNGGRGSYEQYF. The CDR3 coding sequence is TGTGCCTGGAACGGCGGTAGGGGATCCTACGAGCAGTACTTC.

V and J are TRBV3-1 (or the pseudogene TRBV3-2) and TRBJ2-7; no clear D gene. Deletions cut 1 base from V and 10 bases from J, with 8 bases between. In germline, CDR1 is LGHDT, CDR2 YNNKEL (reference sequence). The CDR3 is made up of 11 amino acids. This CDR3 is CASSQGSGQYF. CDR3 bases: TGTGCCAGCAGCCAAGGGAGTGGACAGTACTTC.

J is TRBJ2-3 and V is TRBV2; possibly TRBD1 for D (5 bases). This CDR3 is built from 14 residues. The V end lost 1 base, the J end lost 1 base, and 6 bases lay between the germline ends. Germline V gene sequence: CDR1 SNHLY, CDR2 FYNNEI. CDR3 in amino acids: CASSEGTRTDTQYF. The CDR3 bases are TGTGCCAGCAGTGAAGGGACACGCACAGATACGCAGTATTTT.

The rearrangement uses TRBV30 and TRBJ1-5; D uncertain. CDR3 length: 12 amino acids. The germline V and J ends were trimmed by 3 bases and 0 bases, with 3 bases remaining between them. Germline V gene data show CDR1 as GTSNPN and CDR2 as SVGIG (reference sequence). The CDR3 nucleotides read TGTGCCTGGAGCAGTAGCAATCAGCCCCAGCATTTT. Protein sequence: CAWSSSNQPQHF.

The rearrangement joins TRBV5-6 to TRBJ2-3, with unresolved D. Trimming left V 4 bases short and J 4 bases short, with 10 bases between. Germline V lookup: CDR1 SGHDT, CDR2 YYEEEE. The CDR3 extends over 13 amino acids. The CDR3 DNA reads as TGTGCCAGCAGCCTACGGTACCCAGATACGCAGTATTTT. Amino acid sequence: CASSLRYPDTQYF.

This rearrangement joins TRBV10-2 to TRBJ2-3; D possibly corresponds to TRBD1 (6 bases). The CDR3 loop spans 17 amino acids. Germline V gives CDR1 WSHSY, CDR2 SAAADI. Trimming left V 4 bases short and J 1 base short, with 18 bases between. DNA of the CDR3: TGCGCCAGCAGTGTTCTTTTGGGGGCCGCCCGCACAGATACGCAGTATTTT. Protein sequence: CASSVLLGAARTDTQYF.

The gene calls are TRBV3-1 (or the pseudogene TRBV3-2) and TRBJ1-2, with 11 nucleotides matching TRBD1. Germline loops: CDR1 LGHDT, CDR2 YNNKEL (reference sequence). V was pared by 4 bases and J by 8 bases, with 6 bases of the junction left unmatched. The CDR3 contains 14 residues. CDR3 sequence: CASSPGQGALGYTF. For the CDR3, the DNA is TGTGCCAGCAGCCCCGGACAGGGGGCATTGGGCTACACCTTC.

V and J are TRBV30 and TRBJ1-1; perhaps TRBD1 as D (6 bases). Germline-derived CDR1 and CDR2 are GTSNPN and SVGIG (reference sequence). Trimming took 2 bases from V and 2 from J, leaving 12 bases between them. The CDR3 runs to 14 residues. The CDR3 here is CAWSYLQGNTEAFF. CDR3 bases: TGTGCCTGGAGTTACCTACAGGGTAACACTGAAGCTTTCTTT.

The CDR3 loop reads CASSVRERYNEQFF. The CDR3, as DNA: TGTGCCAGTAGTGTCAGAGAGAGGTACAATGAGCAGTTCTTC. The V gene is TRBV19, the J gene TRBJ2-1; D gene uncertain. The CDR3 has 14 residues. V dropped 5 bases and J dropped 4 bases, with 12 bases sitting between them. Per the germline V gene, CDR1 is LNHDA and CDR2 is SQIVND (reference sequence).

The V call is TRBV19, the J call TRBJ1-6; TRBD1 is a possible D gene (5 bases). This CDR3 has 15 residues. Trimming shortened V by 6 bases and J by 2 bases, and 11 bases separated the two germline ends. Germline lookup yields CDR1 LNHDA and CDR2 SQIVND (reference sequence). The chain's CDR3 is CASRTQGTYNSPLHF. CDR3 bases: TGTGCCAGTAGGACCCAGGGTACCTATAATTCACCCCTCCACTTT.

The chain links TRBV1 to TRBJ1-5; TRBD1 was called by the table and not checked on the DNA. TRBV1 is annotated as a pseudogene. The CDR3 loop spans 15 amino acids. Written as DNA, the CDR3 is TGCACCAGCAGCCGGCTCCCAGGGTTTCGCCAGCCCCAGCATTTT. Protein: CTSSRLPGFRQPQHF.

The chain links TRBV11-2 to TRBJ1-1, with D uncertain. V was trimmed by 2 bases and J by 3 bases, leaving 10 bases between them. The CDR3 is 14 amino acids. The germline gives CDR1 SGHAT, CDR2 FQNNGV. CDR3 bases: TGTGCCAGCAGCTTAACCGACTCGCACACTGAAGCTTTCTTT. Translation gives CASSLTDSHTEAFF.

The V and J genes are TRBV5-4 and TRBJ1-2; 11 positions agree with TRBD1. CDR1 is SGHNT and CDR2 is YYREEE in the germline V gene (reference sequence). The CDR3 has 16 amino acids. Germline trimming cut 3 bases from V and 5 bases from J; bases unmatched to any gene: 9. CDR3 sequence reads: CASSWGQGVISYGYTF. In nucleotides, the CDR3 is TGTGCCAGCAGCTGGGGACAGGGGGTGATATCGTATGGCTACACCTTC.

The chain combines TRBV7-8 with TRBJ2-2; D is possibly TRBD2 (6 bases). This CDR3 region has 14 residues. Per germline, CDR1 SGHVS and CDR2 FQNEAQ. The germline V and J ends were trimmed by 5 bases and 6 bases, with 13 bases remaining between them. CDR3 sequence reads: CASSITDYPGELFF. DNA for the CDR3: TGTGCCAGCAGCATCACGGACTACCCCGGGGAGCTGTTTTTT.

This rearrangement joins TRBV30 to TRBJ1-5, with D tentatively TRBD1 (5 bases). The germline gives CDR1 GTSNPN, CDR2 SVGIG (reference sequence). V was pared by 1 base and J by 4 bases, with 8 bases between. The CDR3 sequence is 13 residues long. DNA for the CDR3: TGTGCCTGGAGTGAGAGGACAAATCAGCCCCAGCATTTT. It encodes CAWSERTNQPQHF.

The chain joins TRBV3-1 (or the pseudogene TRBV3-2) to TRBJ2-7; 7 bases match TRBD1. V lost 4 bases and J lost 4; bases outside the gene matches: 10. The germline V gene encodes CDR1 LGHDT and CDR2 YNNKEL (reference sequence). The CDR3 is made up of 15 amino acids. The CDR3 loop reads CASSRSRGKEYEQYF. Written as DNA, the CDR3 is TGTGCCAGCAGCCGGAGCAGGGGGAAAGAGTACGAGCAGTACTTC.